These T cell receptor beta chains were read from a single sample in a study of regulatory T cells in long-lasting Graves disease. MiXCR, applied by TCRdb to the multiplex PCR reads, yields one record per CDR3 protein. Among approximately 440,000 distinct CDR3 sequences listed, 23% were seen once. Sequences were derived from peripheral blood mononuclear cells (PBMCs), sampled when the disease was refractory, from a patient treated with antithyroid drugs. The receptors come from a female donor with Graves disease. Both conserved end residues are part of each CDR3. The order of the fields is J gene, D gene, V gene, clone size, CDR3 protein, CDR3 DNA. The D gene is left open where the match is weak. Some rows have no size entry. The others give once, few or many, or a class for an expanded clone.

j_gene: TRBJ2-7
d_gene: TRBD2
v_gene: TRBV6-1
abundance: NA
CDR3aa: CASSTLLWLADNPYEQYF
CDR3nt: TGTGCCAGCAGTACCCTACTGTGGCTAGCGGACAACCCCTACGAGCAGTACTTC

j_gene: TRBJ2-1
d_gene: TRBD2
v_gene: TRBV28
abundance: few
CDR3aa: CATDSSRTSGYNEQFF
CDR3nt: TGTGCCACCGATTCCTCCAGGACTAGCGGGTACAATGAGCAGTTCTTC

j_gene: TRBJ2-4
d_gene: NA
v_gene: TRBV2
abundance: many
CDR3aa: CASSEGGLKNIQYF
CDR3nt: TGTGCCAGCAGTGAAGGAGGACTGAAAAACATTCAGTACTTC

j_gene: TRBJ2-2
d_gene: NA
v_gene: TRBV5-1
abundance: NA
CDR3aa: CASSLPGANTGELFF
CDR3nt: TGCGCCAGCAGCCTGCCCGGAGCGAACACCGGGGAGCTGTTTTTT

j_gene: TRBJ2-5
d_gene: TRBD2
v_gene: TRBV6-5
abundance: NA
CDR3aa: CASSYAAGGPLRETQYF
CDR3nt: TGTGCCAGCAGTTACGCGGCGGGAGGGCCGCTTCGAGAGACCCAGTACTTC

j_gene: TRBJ2-7
d_gene: TRBD2
v_gene: TRBV7-9
abundance: many
CDR3aa: CASSLRGRGPLFHEQYF
CDR3nt: TGTGCCAGCAGCTTGCGGGGGAGGGGACCGTTATTCCACGAGCAGTACTTC

j_gene: TRBJ2-5
d_gene: NA
v_gene: TRBV6-5
abundance: many
CDR3aa: CASSWKRETQYF
CDR3nt: TGTGCCAGCAGTTGGAAACGGGAGACCCAGTACTTC

j_gene: TRBJ1-6
d_gene: TRBD1
v_gene: TRBV6-5
abundance: few
CDR3aa: CASSYSGQGSSSYNSPLHF
CDR3nt: TGTGCCAGCAGTTACTCCGGACAGGGATCCTCATCCTATAATTCACCCCTCCACTTT

j_gene: TRBJ1-4
d_gene: NA
v_gene: TRBV19
abundance: few
CDR3aa: CASSVGQFPTNEKLFF
CDR3nt: TGTGCCAGTAGTGTAGGACAGTTCCCAACTAATGAAAAACTGTTTTTT

j_gene: TRBJ2-7
d_gene: NA
v_gene: TRBV20-1
abundance: once
CDR3aa: CSARAHGGTHEQYF
CDR3nt: TGCAGTGCTAGAGCCCATGGGGGCACCCACGAGCAGTACTTC

j_gene: TRBJ1-1
d_gene: TRBD1
v_gene: TRBV5-1
abundance: NA
CDR3aa: CASSRSRQGTWTEAFF
CDR3nt: TGTGCCAGCAGCCGCTCAAGACAGGGGACCTGGACTGAAGCTTTCTTT

j_gene: TRBJ1-4
d_gene: TRBD1
v_gene: TRBV2
abundance: few
CDR3aa: CASSAIAGTGAEKLFF
CDR3nt: TGTGCCAGCAGTGCAATTGCCGGGACAGGCGCTGAAAAACTGTTTTTT

j_gene: TRBJ2-5
d_gene: NA
v_gene: TRBV5-1
abundance: NA
CDR3aa: CASRSVPNQETQYF
CDR3nt: TGCGCCAGCAGGAGTGTGCCAAACCAAGAGACCCAGTACTTC

j_gene: TRBJ2-4
d_gene: NA
v_gene: TRBV28
abundance: NA
CDR3aa: CASSSGRQAKNIQYF
CDR3nt: TGTGCCAGCAGTTCCGGCAGGCAAGCCAAAAACATTCAGTACTTC

j_gene: TRBJ2-7
d_gene: TRBD2
v_gene: TRBV11-2
abundance: few
CDR3aa: CASSLELAGGQYF
CDR3nt: TGTGCCAGCAGCTTAGAACTAGCGGGAGGGCAGTACTTC

j_gene: TRBJ2-4
d_gene: TRBD2
v_gene: TRBV6-1
abundance: NA
CDR3aa: CASIEGTSGKNIQYF
CDR3nt: TGTGCCAGCATCGAAGGTACTAGCGGAAAAAACATTCAGTACTTC

j_gene: TRBJ1-1
d_gene: NA
v_gene: TRBV28
abundance: many
CDR3aa: CASRARGTMNTEAFF
CDR3nt: TGTGCCAGCAGGGCGCGGGGGACTATGAACACTGAAGCTTTCTTT

j_gene: TRBJ2-5
d_gene: NA
v_gene: TRBV5-5
abundance: NA
CDR3aa: CASSLVPGLETQYF
CDR3nt: TGTGCCAGCAGCTTGGTTCCGGGGCTAGAGACCCAGTACTTC

j_gene: TRBJ2-1
d_gene: TRBD2
v_gene: TRBV6-1
abundance: NA
CDR3aa: CASSLPGLADNEQFF
CDR3nt: TGTGCCAGCAGTCTCCCGGGACTAGCGGACAATGAGCAGTTCTTC

j_gene: TRBJ2-1
d_gene: TRBD1
v_gene: TRBV28
abundance: few
CDR3aa: CASSLSTGTGYNEQFF
CDR3nt: TGTGCCAGCAGTTTATCGACCGGGACAGGGTACAATGAGCAGTTCTTC

j_gene: TRBJ1-4
d_gene: NA
v_gene: TRBV13
abundance: many
CDR3aa: CASSLGGGAEKLFF
CDR3nt: TGTGCCAGCAGCTTAGGGGGAGGAGCTGAAAAACTGTTTTTT

j_gene: TRBJ1-2
d_gene: TRBD1
v_gene: TRBV28
abundance: many
CDR3aa: CASSSTGTGRSGYTF
CDR3nt: TGTGCCAGCAGTTCGACTGGGACAGGGAGAAGTGGCTACACCTTC

j_gene: TRBJ1-5
d_gene: NA
v_gene: TRBV27
abundance: NA
CDR3aa: CASSFSEGDQPQHF
CDR3nt: TGTGCCAGCAGTTTCTCAGAGGGGGATCAGCCCCAGCATTTT

j_gene: TRBJ2-7
d_gene: TRBD2
v_gene: TRBV5-1
abundance: NA
CDR3aa: CASSRTSGTIYEQYF
CDR3nt: TGCGCCAGCAGCCGGACTAGCGGGACTATTTACGAGCAGTACTTC

j_gene: TRBJ2-2
d_gene: TRBD1
v_gene: TRBV7-2
abundance: many
CDR3aa: CASSEAAGGTGELFF
CDR3nt: TGTGCCAGCAGCGAGGCCGCAGGGGGCACCGGGGAGCTGTTTTTT

j_gene: TRBJ2-5
d_gene: TRBD2
v_gene: TRBV20-1
abundance: many
CDR3aa: CSLSGRAVGGVETQYF
CDR3nt: TGCAGTCTTAGCGGGAGGGCCGTTGGAGGGGTGGAGACCCAGTACTTC

j_gene: TRBJ2-1
d_gene: NA
v_gene: TRBV11-2
abundance: NA
CDR3aa: CASSQRSLNNEQFF
CDR3nt: TGTGCCAGCAGCCAACGGAGTCTGAACAATGAGCAGTTCTTC

j_gene: TRBJ2-7
d_gene: TRBD2
v_gene: TRBV14
abundance: many
CDR3aa: CASSRSGSYEQYF
CDR3nt: TGTGCCAGCAGCCGTAGCGGGAGTTACGAGCAGTACTTC

j_gene: TRBJ2-7
d_gene: TRBD2
v_gene: TRBV2
abundance: many
CDR3aa: CASSQLAGGGHEQYF
CDR3nt: TGTGCCAGCAGTCAACTAGCGGGAGGCGGCCACGAGCAGTACTTC

j_gene: TRBJ1-1
d_gene: NA
v_gene: TRBV29-1
abundance: NA
CDR3aa: CSVEALNTEAFF
CDR3nt: TGCAGCGTTGAGGCGCTCAACACTGAAGCTTTCTTT

j_gene: TRBJ2-2
d_gene: TRBD1
v_gene: TRBV3-1
abundance: few
CDR3aa: CASSLTGLDTGELFF
CDR3nt: TGTGCCAGCAGCCTGACAGGGTTGGACACCGGGGAGCTGTTTTTT